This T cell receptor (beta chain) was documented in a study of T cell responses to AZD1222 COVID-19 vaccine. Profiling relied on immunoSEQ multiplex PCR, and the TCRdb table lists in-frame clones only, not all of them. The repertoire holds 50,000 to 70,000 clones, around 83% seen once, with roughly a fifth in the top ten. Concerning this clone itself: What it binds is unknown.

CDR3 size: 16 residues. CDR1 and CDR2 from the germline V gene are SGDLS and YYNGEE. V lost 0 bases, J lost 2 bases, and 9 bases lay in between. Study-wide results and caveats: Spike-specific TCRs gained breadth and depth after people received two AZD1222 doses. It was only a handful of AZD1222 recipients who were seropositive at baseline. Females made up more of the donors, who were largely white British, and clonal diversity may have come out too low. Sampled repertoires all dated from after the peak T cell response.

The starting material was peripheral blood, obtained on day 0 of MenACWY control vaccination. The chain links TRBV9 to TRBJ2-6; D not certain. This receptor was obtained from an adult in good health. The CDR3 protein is CASSVDIVPGANVLTF. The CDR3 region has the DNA TGTGCCAGCAGCGTAGATATAGTGCCTGGGGCCAACGTCCTGACTTTC.